This TCR beta chain originates from a study of identical twins (dated by TCRdb to about 2016). Regarding the complete study: To test whether fetal clonotypes persist, this study deep-sequenced TCR alpha and beta repertoires from monozygotic twins, from unrelated adults of various ages, and from cord blood. To rule out contamination, the twin experiments were replicated at different times with different library preparation protocols. What the work shows at the level of the full study, not this receptor alone: In beta out-of-frame sequences, excess twin sharing was weaker, because having fewer shared sequences lowered the signal-to-noise ratio. Fewer insertions were carried by abundant cord blood beta clonotypes; a weaker similar trend was observed in young adult naive repertoires, while no such trend was observed in memory repertoires. Because the same donors could not be followed over many years, conclusions were based on cross-sectional statistical analysis. In monozygotic twins, recombination models systematically underestimated out-of-frame TCR alpha sharing, but the models matched the sharing seen between unrelated individuals. Invariant T cells such as MAIT and iNKT could partly confound zero-insertion analyses, although diverse VJ usage argued against such confounding for most clonotypes. Out-of-frame TCR alpha sequences shared between twins showed an excess of low generation-probability sequences compared with coincidental sharing between unrelated individuals.

Every donor was a healthy Caucasian. The twin cohort comprised three pairs of female monozygotic twins, all aged roughly 18 to 30 years. RNA for TCR libraries was isolated from peripheral blood mononuclear cells. From the cysteine through the phenylalanine, the CDR3 covers 17 amino acids. Left in the record is the CDR3 DNA by itself, 51 bases read in frame from the first base. The germline V gene yields MNHEY for CDR1 and SVGAGI for CDR2. At the junction V is shortened by 4 bases and J by 3 bases, with 18 bases in between. This clonotype was observed a single time. What this receptor recognizes is not known. Base qualities are not at hand, and no much larger clone is one base apart. One read alone is weak evidence. Library generation was performed with 5' RACE. The run used an Illumina HiSeq 2000. A universal primer binding site was introduced by template switching, and a unique molecular identifier was present in the final cDNA, enabling accurate counting of TCR cDNA molecules. Specific primers in the conserved constant-segment region were used to synthesize first-strand cDNA for the TCR alpha and beta chains. To control for contamination, each cDNA library was double barcoded with a SMART-Mk sample barcode plus Illumina barcodes. TruSeq adapter sequences, together with Illumina sample barcodes, were added in two successive PCR steps. TCR alpha and beta cDNA libraries were sequenced on the Illumina HiSeq platform with custom primers. On the authors' methods: Raw reads were processed with MiGEC to extract unique molecular identifiers, and MiXCR was used to determine CDR3 positions. Recombination models were inferred per individual with the repgenHMM and IGoR tools using an EM algorithm. The tcR package in R was used for shared clonotype analysis, with sharing normalized by the product of cloneset sizes. Out-of-frame nonproductive sequences were analyzed to study raw recombination free of thymic and clonal selection effects. TCRdb reprocessed the public reads (quality trimming at Q25 with fastp, clone calling with MiXCR) and kept in-frame beta chains. Here each entry gathers all rows of one CDR3 protein and keeps the most common genes and DNA. The V and J calls were determined by TCRdb, not by the authors. This sample comprises 600,000 to 850,000 distinct CDR3 sequences, over 15% of them detected only once. The ten largest clones add up to about an eighth of the sample.

These data also featured in a second study, about T cells expressing NK-cell markers. The second paper states: Three sorted T-cell subsets (CD3+CD56+NKG2C+, CD3+CD56+NKG2C- and CD3+CD56-NKG2C+) from several donors had their TCR beta-chain repertoires profiled. Among the eight sequenced donors, only one was HCMV-seronegative, while the other seven were HCMV-seropositive. To restrict sorting to alphabetaTCR-expressing T cells, an anti-gammadeltaTCR antibody was added in several experiments. For six donors, the dominant CD3+CD56+NKG2C+ clonotypes were among the top 10 CD8+ clonotypes and accounted for 1.0-7.0% of CD8+ T cells. Those dominant clonotypes were again the most abundant among CD3+CD56-NKG2C+ cells in a handful of donors, at about 25-60.1%. Whether the expanded NKG2C-expressing T cell clones were specific for HCMV antigens was left unclear. All eight donors whose samples were sequenced were randomly selected healthy volunteers, three of them men and five women. HCMV-specific IgG was detected in serum with a commercial ELISA kit to determine HCMV serostatus. For roughly six donors, bulk peripheral blood T-cell repertoires were also sequenced from unsorted PBMC. Reads were demultiplexed and grouped by UMI with MIGEC, and clonotypes were assembled and quantified with MiTCR. Only TCR cDNA sequences supported by at least two reads were kept to exclude erroneous sequences. The tcR package was used for downstream repertoire analysis, with clonotypes matched between fractions based on CDR3 nucleotide sequence plus V segment. VDJmatch was used to annotate antigen specificity against VDJdb, with one amino acid substitution allowed in CDR3.

This clonotype was sampled from a woman aged 18-29 years in good health. The sequenced sample was PBMCs. The chain uses TRBV6-5 and TRBJ2-2; the D gene is perhaps TRBD2, on 5 matching bases. The bases read TGTGCCAGCAGTTCCCCCCACGCGGAGGAGTACACCGGGGAGCTGTTTTTT. Its product reads: CASSSPHAEEYTGELFF.